This T cell receptor beta chain is drawn from a study of cytomegalovirus exposure and HLA in healthy donors. For the study at large: A later analysis reported the same platform for the 110 or so validation repertoires and the approximately 670 first-cohort repertoires. Study results and limitations: Subsequent analysis found a tendency for first-cohort TCR clusters to co-occur within the approximately 130 validation repertoires.

Method: immunoSEQ multiplex PCR; TCRdb's copy keeps in-frame clones and lacks some. The data show 200,000 to 250,000 clones, 75% to 95% seen once. In the case of this clone: Its antigen remains unknown.

The sequenced sample consisted of PBMCs. The receptor was isolated from a woman younger than 30 in good health and CMV-seronegative.

The CDR3 loop is CASSPGRGSGNTIYF. CDR3 in DNA: TGTGCCAGCTCACCAGGGCGGGGATCTGGAAACACCATATATTTT. The chain uses TRBV18 and TRBJ1-3; D unresolved. Per the germline V gene, CDR1 is KGHSH and CDR2 is LQKENI. Trimming cost V 2 bases and J 1 base, with 9 bases left between them. The CDR3 extends over 15 amino acids.